These T cell receptor beta chains were read from a single sample in a study of control samples from healthy donors and cancer patients. The repertoire was sequenced with immunoSEQ multiplex PCR; TCRdb's copy has only in-frame clones and lacks some. This sample has about 110,000 clones, with almost 85% found just once. The sample comprised blood. The origin of the receptors is a man between 18 and 29 years old in good health. The CDR3 runs from the conserved cysteine through the conserved F or W. The order of the fields is CDR3 length, V gene, CDR3 protein.

length: 15
V: TRBV18
CDR3: CASSPRDIAWNEQFF

length: 15
V: TRBV5-1
CDR3: CASSLPGQVTETQYF

length: 16
V: TRBV14
CDR3: CASSLSLAGPYNEQFF

length: 14
V: TRBV28
CDR3: CASSLGGQGREQYF

length: 13
V: TRBV28
CDR3: CASSLDGNSPLHF

length: 14
V: TRBV18
CDR3: CASSLDRRSWEAFF

length: 11
V: TRBV7-2
CDR3: CASSFWYGYTF

length: 16
V: TRBV3-1/TRBV3-2
CDR3: CASSQDRGQATDTQYF

length: 12
V: TRBV12-3/TRBV12-4
CDR3: CASSATVNEQYF

length: 15
V: TRBV19
CDR3: CASPLVNPPPGELFF

length: 18
V: TRBV11-2
CDR3: CASSLAFYGGGAENEQFF

length: 15
V: TRBV6-5
CDR3: CASRDGDSQTYGYTF

length: 14
V: TRBV2
CDR3: CASKEGGGSYEQYF

length: 15
V: TRBV7-9
CDR3: CASSLVGGTNYEQYF

length: 15
V: TRBV7-9
CDR3: CASSLVLPGPDTQYF

length: 16
V: TRBV29-1
CDR3: CSVELRGDRANYGYTF

length: 11
V: TRBV28
CDR3: CASSLSDTQYF

length: 15
V: TRBV5-1
CDR3: CASSLSDGPSNGYTF

length: 14
V: TRBV4-3
CDR3: CASSQDPTGYGHTF

length: 13
V: TRBV7-9
CDR3: CASSRGVTTEAFF

length: 15
V: TRBV25-1
CDR3: CASSDWPGGITEAFF

length: 14
V: TRBV11-2
CDR3: CASSLSRDRFEAFF

length: 15
V: TRBV14
CDR3: CASSQDQQLYNEQFF

length: 11
V: TRBV24-1
CDR3: CATSGGYGYTF

length: 15
V: TRBV27
CDR3: CASTTGRGENSPLHF

length: 15
V: TRBV5-4
CDR3: CASRRSGGRYNEQFF

length: 13
V: TRBV2
CDR3: CASSPGGKETQYF

length: 18
V: TRBV28
CDR3: CASRSHRLDRVANEKLFF

length: 11
V: TRBV20-1
CDR3: CSARDSYEQYF

length: 13
V: TRBV3-1/TRBV3-2
CDR3: CASSPLRGTPLHF

length: 13
V: TRBV30
CDR3: CAWTRDGNQPQHF

length: 13
V: TRBV18
CDR3: CASSPPNVEEQYF

length: 13
V: TRBV10-2
CDR3: CASSPGQGAEAFF

length: 16
V: TRBV11-2
CDR3: CASSAASGGHTDTQYF

length: 15
V: TRBV19
CDR3: CASSPGRYSNQPQHF

length: 17
V: TRBV5-1
CDR3: CASSSGHNTGGNTEAFF

length: 14
V: TRBV28
CDR3: CASSLFSDSYEQYF

length: 12
V: TRBV11-3
CDR3: CASSLGRNEAFF

length: 15
V: TRBV2
CDR3: CASSVLGLNTGELFF

length: 14
V: TRBV7-2
CDR3: CASSLLGPGNTIYF

length: 18
V: TRBV9
CDR3: CASSVVLSGPGSSYEQYF

length: 14
V: TRBV10-2
CDR3: CASSDTWGAGELFF

length: 15
V: TRBV5-1
CDR3: CASSLDGATNEKLFF

length: 12
V: TRBV5-1
CDR3: CASSLGSTEAFF

length: 13
V: TRBV5-5
CDR3: CASSMQGAYEQYF